A single sample gave rise to the 25 T cell receptor beta chains below, sequenced in a study of identical twins. Each CDR3 protein gets one entry after TCRdb re-called the 5' RACE reads with MiXCR. This table holds roughly 250,000 distinct CDR3 sequences, roughly 7% found once. This same sample was also taken into another study, of yellow fever vaccine responses in identical twins.

Specimen: memory (CD45RO+) T cells sorted from blood. These receptors originate from a woman in her late teens or twenties in good health.

V and J are TRBV4-1 and TRBJ2-5; D is uncertain. Germline loops: CDR1 MGHRA, CDR2 YSYEKL. Deletions cut 8 bases from V and 2 bases from J, with 12 bases between. The CDR3 loop spans 13 amino acids. The CDR3 region is CASALGIQETQYF. CDR3 DNA sequence: TGCGCCAGCGCGCTTGGTATACAAGAGACCCAGTACTTC.

This clonotype was detected a few times. The rearrangement joins TRBV20-1 to TRBJ2-1; maybe TRBD1 (6 bases). The CDR3 sequence is 16 residues long. CDR1 and CDR2 (germline): DFQATT, SNEGSKA (reference sequence). With 0 bases removed from V and 9 bases from J, the gap between germline ends came to 21 bases. CDR3 DNA sequence: TGCAGTGCTAGAGATGGAGGCAGGGGTAGCGTGAGTGAGCAGTTCTTC. Translated: CSARDGGRGSVSEQFF.

This clonotype has only a few counts. The chain uses TRBV6-1 and TRBJ2-1; D may match TRBD1 or TRBD2 (5 bases each). This CDR3 region has 14 residues. The V and J ends lost 6 bases and 5 bases respectively, with 14 bases between them. Germline V CDR1 and CDR2: MNHNS, SASEGT. CDR3 nucleotides: TGTGCCAGCAGAACCGGGACGCCCAACAATGAGCAGTTCTTC. Its translation is CASRTGTPNNEQFF.

This clonotype was counted only a few times. The chain has TRBV27 and TRBJ2-1; 8 bases fit TRBD1. After removal of 2 bases from V and 5 bases from J, the junction contained 2 bases not matched to a gene. Germline V lookup: CDR1 MNHEY, CDR2 SMNVEV (reference sequence). The CDR3 has 14 residues. The CDR3 bases are TGTGCCAGCAGTTTACGACAGGGGCACAATGAGCAGTTCTTC. It encodes CASSLRQGHNEQFF.

This clonotype appeared many times. The CDR3 coding sequence is TGTGCCAGCAGCCCCCGGACTACGGCCGACAATGAGCAGTTCTTC. The encoded protein is CASSPRTTADNEQFF. This chain links TRBV7-9 with TRBJ2-1; a possible D gene is TRBD2 (6 bases). This CDR3 region has 15 residues. Germline V lookup: CDR1 SEHNR, CDR2 FQNEAQ (reference sequence). V was pared by 5 bases and J by 5 bases, with 16 bases between.

The V call is TRBV7-3, the J call TRBJ2-1; TRBD2 is a possible D gene (6 bases). CDR1 is SGHTA and CDR2 is FQGTGA in the germline V gene. V dropped 5 bases and J dropped 4 bases, with 15 bases sitting between them. The CDR3 is 15 amino acids. CDR3 sequence (DNA): TGTGCCAGCAGCCCCGAGCGGGTGGTGTACAATGAGCAGTTCTTC. As protein: CASSPERVVYNEQFF.

This clonotype has a count of ten or more. The chain is built from TRBV29-1 and TRBJ2-5; 7 bases are shared with TRBD1. The CDR3 is made up of 13 amino acids. Trimming took 3 bases from V and 5 from J; bases not matched to a gene: 6. From germline, CDR1 is SQVTM and CDR2 ANQGSEA. CDR3 nucleotides: TGCAGCGTTGATCCGCGAGGGGGCGAGACCCAGTACTTC. As protein: CSVDPRGGETQYF. Based on the CDR3 plus reference TRBV29-1 and TRBJ2-5, the full variable domain is SAVISQKPSRDICQRGTSLTIQCQVDSQVTMMFWYRQQPGQSLTLIATANQGSEATYESGFVIDKFPISRPNLTFSTLTVSNMSPEDSSIYLCSVDPRGGETQYFGPGTRLLVL.

This clonotype occurred many times. Possible read error: a much larger clone is one base away. The chain employs TRBV12-3 or TRBV12-4 and TRBJ2-1; 10 bases match TRBD2. CDR3 length equals 18 residues. The CDR3 sequence is CARSLALSGGGSYNEQFF. As DNA, the CDR3 is TGTGCCCGCAGTTTAGCTCTAAGCGGGGGGGGCTCCTACAATGAGCAGTTCTTC.

The rearrangement uses TRBV6-4 and TRBJ2-3; TRBD2 aligns across 10 bases. With 4 bases clipped from V and 1 base from J, the junction kept 2 bases outside the gene matches. Germline loops: CDR1 MRHNA, CDR2 SNTAGT. The CDR3 is 15 amino acids. The CDR3 nucleotides read TGTGCCAGCAGTGCTGGACTAGCGGGCACAGATACGCAGTATTTT. Amino acids: CASSAGLAGTDTQYF.

This clonotype has ten or more counts. The chain joins TRBV3-1 to TRBJ2-3; either TRBD1 or TRBD2 may fit D (5 bases each). The CDR3 totals 15 residues. The V end was cut by 5 bases, the J end by 0 bases, with 12 bases between. In germline, CDR1 is LGHDT, CDR2 YNNKEL (reference sequence). The CDR3 nucleotides are TGTGCCAGCAGCGGGACGGGGCTCAGCACAGATACGCAGTATTTT. Residues: CASSGTGLSTDTQYF.

This clonotype occurred a few times. This chain connects TRBV7-8 to TRBJ1-5; possibly TRBD1 for D (5 bases). The CDR3 contains 16 residues. V was clipped by 0 bases and J by 0 bases, with 9 bases between them. From germline, CDR1 is SGHVS and CDR2 FQNEAQ. The CDR3: CASSLAGTFSNQPQHF. The DNA of the CDR3 is TGTGCCAGCAGCTTAGCCGGGACGTTTAGCAATCAGCCCCAGCATTTT.

For this clonotype: Germline and junction disagree at one end, which may indicate a read error. V gene TRBV5-1 combines with J gene TRBJ1-1; D is uncertain. The CDR3 loop spans 14 amino acids. The V gene's germline CDR1 is SGHRS and CDR2 YFSETQ. CDR3 loop: CAGSLMEVATEAFF. The CDR3 region has the DNA TGCGCCGGCAGCTTGATGGAAGTCGCCACTGAAGCTTTCTTT.

This clonotype was seen repeatedly, ten times or more. This chain joins TRBV12-3 or TRBV12-4 and TRBJ2-3, with 8 positions matching TRBD2. This CDR3 contains 14 residues. V dropped 6 bases and J dropped 6; count of bases not matched to a gene: 8. CDR3 protein: CASRHLAGGDTQYF. CDR3 nucleotide sequence: TGTGCCAGCAGACACCTAGCGGGCGGGGATACGCAGTATTTT.

This clonotype was recorded at least ten times. The chain combines TRBV10-3 with TRBJ2-3; tentative D call: TRBD2 (7 bases). CDR1 is ENHRY, CDR2 SYGVKD, per germline. There are 16 residues in the CDR3. The V gene lost 3 bases and the J gene lost 2 bases, with 15 bases spanning the gap. CDR3 protein: CAISEGGRGATDTQYF. In DNA, the CDR3 is TGTGCCATCAGTGAAGGGGGACGGGGGGCCACAGATACGCAGTATTTT.

V usage is TRBV29-1 and J usage is TRBJ2-3; 12 nucleotides match TRBD2. There are 14 residues in the CDR3. V gave up 4 bases and J gave up 10 bases; unmatched junction bases: 9. CDR1 and CDR2 (germline): SQVTM, ANQGSEA. Here the CDR3 reads CSVALAGGTEAQYF. The DNA of the CDR3 is TGCAGCGTTGCGCTAGCGGGGGGGACGGAGGCGCAGTATTTT.

This sequence joins TRBV7-9 and TRBJ2-7, with 9 bases lining up with TRBD2. Per the germline V gene, CDR1 is SEHNR and CDR2 is FQNEAQ (reference sequence). Trimming took 5 bases from V and 5 from J; bases not matched to a gene: 7. The CDR3 runs to 14 residues. The CDR3 DNA follows: TGTGCCAGCAGCCTTATGGGACTAGCCCACGAGCAGTACTTC. It translates to CASSLMGLAHEQYF. Together with reference TRBV7-9 and TRBJ2-7, the CDR3 gives the full variable domain: DTGVSQNPRHKITKRGQNVTFRCDPISEHNRLYWYRQTLGQGPEFLTYFQNEAQLEKSRLLSDRFSAERPKGSFSTLEIQRTEQGDSAMYLCASSLMGLAHEQYFGPGTRLTVT.

The chain couples TRBV2 to TRBJ2-7; D is undetermined. The V gene lost 8 bases and the J gene lost 5 bases, with 19 bases spanning the gap. This CDR3 is 14 amino acids long. CDR1 is SNHLY and CDR2 is FYNNEI in the germline V gene. CDR3 sequence reads: CASYPTAVINEQYF. CDR3 in DNA: TGTGCCAGCTACCCGACGGCGGTTATAAACGAGCAGTACTTC.

In this sample, this clonotype turned up many times. V gene TRBV20-1 combines with J gene TRBJ2-3; TRBD2 matches at 8 bases. The CDR3 has 14 amino acids. Per germline, CDR1 DFQATT and CDR2 SNEGSKA (reference sequence). The J segment lost 2 bases and the V segment lost 6 bases, leaving 7 bases of the junction unmatched. CDR3 in amino acids: CSALGGLVTDTQYF. CDR3 bases: TGCAGTGCCCTTGGGGGACTAGTCACAGATACGCAGTATTTT.

In its sample, this clonotype was seen many times. V is TRBV29-1 and J is TRBJ2-1; D unresolved. The ends were cut back, 6 bases at V and 0 bases at J, with 12 bases in the middle. Germline loops: CDR1 SQVTM, CDR2 ANQGSEA. This CDR3 has 14 residues. The CDR3: CSVAPPSSYNEQFF. For the CDR3, the DNA is TGCAGCGTGGCGCCCCCGAGCTCCTACAATGAGCAGTTCTTC.

V and J are TRBV7-9 and TRBJ2-2; TRBD1 matches 9 bases. Germline V gene lookup returns CDR1 SEHNR and CDR2 FQNEAQ (reference sequence). The V segment lost 8 bases and the J segment 6 bases; nucleotides outside the gene matches: 7. The CDR3 consists of 14 residues. The CDR3 loop reads CASYWTGVPGELFF. The CDR3 DNA follows: TGTGCCAGCTACTGGACAGGGGTCCCCGGGGAGCTGTTTTTT.

The V and J genes are TRBV7-6 and TRBJ2-1; the D is unclear. This CDR3 contains 14 residues. Germline assignment: CDR1 SGHVS and CDR2 FNYEAQ. Trimming took 1 base from V and 7 from J, leaving 11 bases between them. CDR3 in DNA: TGTGCCAGCAGCTTAGGGGTACAGAAGAATGAGCAGTTCTTC. Translated: CASSLGVQKNEQFF.

This clonotype was seen a handful of times. In nucleotides, the CDR3 is TGTGCCAGCAGTGAAGCGGGTAACCCAACCTACGAGCAGTACGTC. Its protein product is CASSEAGNPTYEQYV. V and J are TRBV2 and TRBJ2-7; D gene uncertain. The V end was cut by 0 bases, the J end by 2 bases, with 11 bases between. The CDR3 spans 15 residues. Germline values: CDR1 SNHLY, CDR2 FYNNEI.

This clonotype was observed a few times. In nucleotides, the CDR3 is TGTGCCAGCAGCCGAGGACTAGCGGGAGGGGAGCGCTACAATGAGCAGTTCTTC. Its protein product is CASSRGLAGGERYNEQFF. The chain is built from TRBV4-2 and TRBJ2-1; 15 positions match TRBD2. After removal of 4 bases from V and 3 bases from J, the junction contained 7 bases not matched to a gene. The CDR3 totals 18 residues. Germline CDR1 is LGHNA and CDR2 is YNFKEQ.

This clonotype was recorded at least ten times. The chain recombines TRBV28 with TRBJ2-7, with TRBD1 identical over 7 bases. Germline V gene sequence: CDR1 MDHEN, CDR2 SYDVKM. V shed 5 bases and J 0 bases; nucleotides not matched to a gene: 1. The CDR3 has 13 amino acids. CDR3 protein: CASSRDSSYEQYV. CDR3 bases: TGTGCCAGCAGTCGGGACAGCTCCTACGAGCAGTACGTC.

In its sample, this clonotype was seen many times. The V call is TRBV6-1, the J call TRBJ2-2, with D possibly matching TRBD2 (6 bases). Germline lookup yields CDR1 MNHNS and CDR2 SASEGT. V lost 6 bases and J 5 bases, leaving 13 bases between the germline ends. CDR3 size: 14 residues. CDR3: CASRSGLWTGELFF. The CDR3 nucleotides read TGTGCCAGCAGGTCGGGACTTTGGACCGGGGAGCTGTTTTTT.